This T cell receptor (beta chain) was sequenced in a study of Ad26.COV2.S vaccination and SARS-CoV-2 variants. CDR1 and CDR2 from the germline V gene are MNHEY and SVGAGI. CDR3 size: 14 residues. Treatment denoted: around 19 received Ad26.COV2.S at low or high dose, single or two shots; 5 received placebo; per-sample allocation not given. Sampling happened 63 days after the first vaccine or placebo injection. In Boston, the donor was an adult between 18-55 years of age. Vaccine was an Ad26 vector expressing Wuhan-strain SARS-CoV-2 spike. Clones were read by immunoSEQ multiplex PCR, and TCRdb kept only the in-frame ones, dropping some. The repertoire holds hundreds of thousands of clones, with roughly nine tenths as singletons.

The source is a person between 18 and 59 years old who received the Ad26.COV2.S COVID-19 vaccine or a placebo. Sample: peripheral blood, taken in a trial of Ad26.COV2.S vaccine versus placebo. The genes are TRBV6-5 and TRBJ1-5, with TRBD1 matching over 7 bases. CDR3 bases: TGTGATACCCGGGACAGTTATAGCAATCAGCCCCAGCATTTT. This translates into CDTRDSYSNQPQHF.